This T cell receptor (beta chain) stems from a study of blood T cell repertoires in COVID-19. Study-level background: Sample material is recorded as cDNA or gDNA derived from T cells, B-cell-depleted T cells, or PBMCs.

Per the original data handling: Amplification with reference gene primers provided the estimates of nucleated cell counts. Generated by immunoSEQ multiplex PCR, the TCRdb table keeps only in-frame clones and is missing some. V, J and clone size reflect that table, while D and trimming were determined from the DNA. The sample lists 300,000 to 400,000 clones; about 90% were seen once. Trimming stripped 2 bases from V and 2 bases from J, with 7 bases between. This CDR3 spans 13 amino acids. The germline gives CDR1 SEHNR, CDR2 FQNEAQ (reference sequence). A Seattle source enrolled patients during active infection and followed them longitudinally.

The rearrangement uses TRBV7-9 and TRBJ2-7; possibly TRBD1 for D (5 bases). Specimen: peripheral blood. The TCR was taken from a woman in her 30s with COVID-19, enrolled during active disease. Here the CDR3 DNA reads TGTGCCAGCAGCTTACAGGGTGCCTACGAGCAGTACTTC. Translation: CASSLQGAYEQYF.